This is a list of T cell receptor beta chains from one sample in a study of shared clonotypes between healthy human individuals. Sequencing was performed with immunoSEQ multiplex PCR; in TCRdb, only in-frame clones are kept and a portion is missing. The sample lists around 2,000,000 clones, approximately 94% seen once, with under 2% in the top ten. Sequencing was performed on naive CD8+ T cells from PBMCs. These receptors were collected from a man aged 18 to 30 in good health. Some clones in this sample may be carry-over from other donors' samples. Both conserved end residues are part of each CDR3. A D gene is named only where the DNA matches it firmly. Only part of the rows carry a size: once, few, many, or a class if the clone is expanded.

D: TRBD2
V: TRBV7-3
J: TRBJ2-1
size: once
DNA: TGTGCCAGCAGCTTGGGACTAGCGCCTAGAGATGAGCAGTTCTTC
CDR3: CASSLGLAPRDEQFF

D: -
V: TRBV18
J: TRBJ2-3
size: -
DNA: TGTGCCAGCTCCCCAAGGGGTGGAACAGATACGCAGTATTTT
CDR3: CASSPRGGTDTQYF

D: -
V: TRBV9
J: TRBJ2-7
size: -
DNA: TGTGCCAGCAGCGTAGAGGCCAGAGCCTACGAGCAGTACTTC
CDR3: CASSVEARAYEQYF

D: -
V: TRBV19
J: TRBJ2-2
size: -
DNA: TGTGCCAGTAGTATACCAGGGGTTCCCGGGGAGCTGTTTTTT
CDR3: CASSIPGVPGELFF

D: -
V: TRBV7-9
J: TRBJ1-1
size: -
DNA: TGTGCCAGCAGCGCTGACACTGAAGCTTTCTTT
CDR3: CASSADTEAFF

D: -
V: TRBV15
J: TRBJ2-7
size: -
DNA: TGTGCCACCAGCGCAACTTGGGGGGGGCCGGGCTACGAGCAGTACTTC
CDR3: CATSATWGGPGYEQYF

D: -
V: TRBV4-3
J: TRBJ2-3
size: -
DNA: TGCGCCAGCAGCCAAGGGTGGGGTTCTAGCACAGATACGCAGTATTTT
CDR3: CASSQGWGSSTDTQYF

D: -
V: TRBV27
J: TRBJ2-1
size: -
DNA: TGTGCCAGCAGTTTAAGTCGGGGTGAGCAGTTCTTC
CDR3: CASSLSRGEQFF

D: TRBD1
V: TRBV19
J: TRBJ2-2
size: -
DNA: TGTGCCATAAACAGGGGTACCGGGGAGCTGTTTTTT
CDR3: CAINRGTGELFF

D: -
V: TRBV19
J: TRBJ1-2
size: -
DNA: TGTGCCAGTAGTAAGTTTCAGGGCGGGCCATTCTATGGCTACACCTTC
CDR3: CASSKFQGGPFYGYTF

D: -
V: TRBV6-5
J: TRBJ1-1
size: -
DNA: TGTGCCAGCAGTTACTATGGCACGGCGAACACTGAAGCTTTCTTT
CDR3: CASSYYGTANTEAFF

D: -
V: TRBV28
J: TRBJ1-1
size: -
DNA: TGTGCCAGCACCGGTATGAATTTGGACATAAGTTATCCTGGCACTGAAGCTTTCTTT
CDR3: CASTGMNLDISYPGTEAFF

D: TRBD1
V: TRBV14
J: TRBJ2-5
size: -
DNA: TGTGCCAGCAGCCAAGGATTCAGGGGGCTGCGGGAGACCCAGTACTTC
CDR3: CASSQGFRGLRETQYF

D: -
V: TRBV30
J: TRBJ1-2
size: -
DNA: TGTGCCTGGAGGGAGGCCAACGAGAGCTATGGCTACACCTTC
CDR3: CAWREANESYGYTF

D: -
V: TRBV6-5
J: TRBJ2-7
size: -
DNA: TGTGCCACCATATCGGGGGGCCTGGGGGAGCAGTACTTC
CDR3: CATISGGLGEQYF

D: TRBD1
V: TRBV11-2
J: TRBJ2-1
size: -
DNA: TGTGCCAGCAGCTTAGAAGGGGGCGGCAGCTCCTACAATGAGCAGTTCTTC
CDR3: CASSLEGGGSSYNEQFF

D: -
V: TRBV29-1
J: TRBJ2-1
size: -
DNA: TGCAGCGTTGAAGGGCCGGACTCTCGGAGCTCCTACAATGAGCAGTTCTTC
CDR3: CSVEGPDSRSSYNEQFF

D: -
V: TRBV5-1
J: TRBJ1-1
size: -
DNA: TGCGCCAGCAGCTTGGACGGAGAAGCTTTCTTT
CDR3: CASSLDGEAFF

D: TRBD1
V: TRBV28
J: TRBJ2-5
size: -
DNA: TGTGCCAGCAGAGAACAGGGGGCTAGGGAGACCCAGTACTTC
CDR3: CASREQGARETQYF

D: -
V: TRBV28
J: TRBJ2-3
size: -
DNA: TGTGCCAGCACCCGGGGATCCGGCTTCAAGGCAGATACGCAGTATTTT
CDR3: CASTRGSGFKADTQYF

D: -
V: TRBV11-2
J: TRBJ2-7
size: -
DNA: TGTGCCAGCAGCAGCCGTAGCTCCTACGAGCAGTACTTC
CDR3: CASSSRSSYEQYF

D: -
V: TRBV7-2
J: TRBJ2-5
size: -
DNA: TGTGCCAGCAGCCGGCTCCCAGGGCTCCTACAAGAGACCCAGTACTTC
CDR3: CASSRLPGLLQETQYF

D: -
V: TRBV7-9
J: TRBJ2-7
size: few
DNA: TGTGCCAGCAGCTTAGGCTCCTACGAGCAGTACTTC
CDR3: CASSLGSYEQYF

D: -
V: TRBV15
J: TRBJ1-3
size: -
DNA: TGTGCCACCAGCAGTGGGCGGCTTCTCTCTGGAAACACCATATATTTT
CDR3: CATSSGRLLSGNTIYF

D: -
V: TRBV6-6
J: TRBJ2-2
size: -
DNA: TGTGCCAGCAGTTTCCCGCGCACGGGCACCGGGGAGCTGTTTTTT
CDR3: CASSFPRTGTGELFF

D: TRBD2
V: TRBV27
J: TRBJ2-1
size: -
DNA: TGTGCCAGCAGTTTATTGGGGGGGTCCTACAATGAGCAGTTCTTC
CDR3: CASSLLGGSYNEQFF

D: TRBD2
V: TRBV7-9
J: TRBJ2-7
size: -
DNA: TGTGCCAGCAGCCCGGGACTAGCGGGAGCCGAGGGGTTCTTC
CDR3: CASSPGLAGAEGFF

D: -
V: TRBV9
J: TRBJ1-2
size: -
DNA: TGTGCCAGCAGCGAACCGCTTTCAATGGAGGACTATGGCTACACCTTC
CDR3: CASSEPLSMEDYGYTF

D: -
V: TRBV4-3
J: TRBJ2-1
size: -
DNA: TGCGCCAGCAGCCTACGAGGCCCCCCCTATGAGCAGTTCTTC
CDR3: CASSLRGPPYEQFF

D: -
V: TRBV27
J: TRBJ2-1
size: -
DNA: TGTGCCAGCAGTTGGGTGGTGGGGGATGAGCAGTTCTTC
CDR3: CASSWVVGDEQFF

D: -
V: TRBV11-2
J: TRBJ1-2
size: -
DNA: TGTGCCAGCAGCTTTTACTCGGCAGCTAACTATGGCTACACCTTC
CDR3: CASSFYSAANYGYTF

D: -
V: TRBV10-1
J: TRBJ2-7
size: -
DNA: TGCGCCAGCAGTGCCCGGGACTCGGATTACGAGCAGTACTTC
CDR3: CASSARDSDYEQYF

D: TRBD2
V: TRBV18
J: TRBJ2-5
size: -
DNA: TGTGCCAGCTCGCCTCCCGGCCTAGCGGGAGTCCCCCAAGAGACCCAGTACTTC
CDR3: CASSPPGLAGVPQETQYF

D: TRBD1
V: TRBV9
J: TRBJ2-6
size: -
DNA: TGTGCCAGCAGCTTCAAGGACAGGGGTACGGCTGGGGCCAACGTCCTGACTTTC
CDR3: CASSFKDRGTAGANVLTF

D: -
V: TRBV19
J: TRBJ2-5
size: once
DNA: TGTGCCAGTAGTATAGTTCCGGGATTCCAAGAGACCCAGTACTTC
CDR3: CASSIVPGFQETQYF

D: -
V: TRBV27
J: TRBJ2-1
size: -
DNA: TGTGCCAGCACGGACGGTGGCAATGAGCAGTTCTTC
CDR3: CASTDGGNEQFF

D: TRBD2
V: TRBV5-3
J: TRBJ2-2
size: -
DNA: TGTGCCAGAAGCTTGTCGCCGGGACTAGCGGGTTACTTGAACACCGGGGAGCTGTTTTTT
CDR3: CARSLSPGLAGYLNTGELFF

D: TRBD2
V: TRBV6-6
J: TRBJ2-2
size: -
DNA: TGTGCCAGCAGTTACACTAGCGGGAACACCGGGGAGCTGTTTTTT
CDR3: CASSYTSGNTGELFF

D: TRBD1
V: TRBV15
J: TRBJ1-2
size: -
DNA: TGTGCCACCAGCAGACTGGGACAGGACGCGGCTATTAACTATGGCTACACCTTC
CDR3: CATSRLGQDAAINYGYTF

D: TRBD1
V: TRBV10-1
J: TRBJ2-3
size: -
DNA: TGCGCCAGCAGTGACCGGGACAGCCTCACAGATACGCAGTATTTT
CDR3: CASSDRDSLTDTQYF

D: -
V: TRBV7-9
J: TRBJ1-2
size: -
DNA: TGTGCCAGCAGCTTAGGGACGACGGGTGGCTACACCTTC
CDR3: CASSLGTTGGYTF